This T cell receptor beta chain was sequenced during a study of cytomegalovirus exposure and HLA in healthy donors. The study, taken as a whole, reports: An analysis was carried out later, and it reportedly showed fewer N-insertions in an Asian-associated ancestry cluster than the approximately 610-donor mean.

PCR was performed using 60 Vbeta and 13 Jbeta primers. Repertoires were generated with immunoSEQ multiplex PCR, while TCRdb's copy carries only in-frame clones and drops some. The repertoire holds approximately 190,000 clones, with 60% to 80% as singletons. Worth noting for this clone: The antigen is unknown.

The TCR comes from a woman in her 30s in good health and CMV-seropositive. The source material was PBMCs.

The DNA of the CDR3 is TGTGCCAGCAGCGTGTACAGGGACAATTCACCCCTCCACTTT. This gives the protein CASSVYRDNSPLHF. This chain connects TRBV9 to TRBJ1-6; D is possibly TRBD1 (6 bases). The V and J ends lost 2 bases and 7 bases respectively, with 10 bases between them. Germline V gene sequence: CDR1 SGDLS, CDR2 YYNGEE. There are 14 residues in the CDR3.